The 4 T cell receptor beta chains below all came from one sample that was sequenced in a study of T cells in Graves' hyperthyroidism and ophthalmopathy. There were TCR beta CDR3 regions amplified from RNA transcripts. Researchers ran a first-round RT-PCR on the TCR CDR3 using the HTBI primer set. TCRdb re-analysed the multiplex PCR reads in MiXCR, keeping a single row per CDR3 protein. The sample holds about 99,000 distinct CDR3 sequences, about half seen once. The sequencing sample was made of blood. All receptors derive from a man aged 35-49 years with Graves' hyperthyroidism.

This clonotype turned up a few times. In DNA form, the CDR3 reads TGTGCCAGCAGTAACTACGGGGGGAACACTGAAGCTTTCTTT. Protein sequence: CASSNYGGNTEAFF. This chain links TRBV6-5 with TRBJ1-1; tentatively, D is TRBD1 (5 bases). The germline gives CDR1 MNHEY, CDR2 SVGAGI. The ends were cut back, 5 bases at V and 1 base at J, with 11 bases in the middle. The CDR3 length is 14 residues.

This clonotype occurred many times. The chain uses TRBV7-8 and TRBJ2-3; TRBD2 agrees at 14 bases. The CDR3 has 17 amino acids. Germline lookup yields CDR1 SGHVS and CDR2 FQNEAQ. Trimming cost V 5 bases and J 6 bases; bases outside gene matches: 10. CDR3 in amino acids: CASSPVGTSGGGDTQYF. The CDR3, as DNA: TGTGCCAGCAGCCCTGTTGGGACTAGCGGGGGAGGGGATACGCAGTATTTT. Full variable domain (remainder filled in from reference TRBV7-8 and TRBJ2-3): GAGVSQSPRYKVAKRGQDVALRCDPISGHVSLFWYQQALGQGPEFLTYFQNEAQLDKSGLPSDRFFAERPEGSVSTLKIQRTQQEDSAVYLCASSPVGTSGGGDTQYFGPGTRLTVL.

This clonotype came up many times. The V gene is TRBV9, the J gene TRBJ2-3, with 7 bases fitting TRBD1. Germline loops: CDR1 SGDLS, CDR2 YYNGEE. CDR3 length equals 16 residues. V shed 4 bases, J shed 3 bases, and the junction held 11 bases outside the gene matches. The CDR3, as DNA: TGTGCCAGCAGCTTCGAAGAGGGGGCAAGTACAGATACGCAGTATTTT. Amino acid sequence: CASSFEEGASTDTQYF.

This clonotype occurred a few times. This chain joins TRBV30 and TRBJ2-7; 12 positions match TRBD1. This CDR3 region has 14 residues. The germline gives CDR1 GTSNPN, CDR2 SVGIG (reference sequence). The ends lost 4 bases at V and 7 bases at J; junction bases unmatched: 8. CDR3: CAWTPGQGAREQYF. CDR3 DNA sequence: TGTGCCTGGACCCCGGGACAGGGGGCGAGAGAGCAGTACTTC. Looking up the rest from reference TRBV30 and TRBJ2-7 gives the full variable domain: SQTIHQWPATLVQPVGSPLSLECTVEGTSNPNLYWYRQAAGRGLQLLFYSVGIGQISSEVPQNLSASRPQDRQFILSSKKLLLSDSGFYLCAWTPGQGAREQYFGPGTRLTVT.